Listed below are T cell receptor beta chains from one sample, sequenced in a study of blood T cell repertoires in COVID-19. Profiled with immunoSEQ multiplex PCR; TCRdb holds only in-frame clones, not every one. The sample consists of roughly 340,000 clones, 85% to 90% of them appearing once. Sequenced: peripheral blood. The receptors derive from a woman aged 45-60 years with COVID-19, enrolled during active disease. The CDR3 runs from the conserved cysteine through the conserved F or W. Fields, in order: V gene, J gene, D gene, clone size, CDR3 DNA, CDR3 protein. A D gene is named only where the DNA matches it firmly. Clone size is not always given. Where it is, it says once, few, many or a class for expanded clones.

v_gene: TRBV10-2; j_gene: TRBJ2-7; d_gene: TRBD1; abundance: .; CDR3nt: TGCGCCAGCAGCTCTTCGACAGGGGGCTACGAGCAGTACTTC; CDR3aa: CASSSSTGGYEQYF
v_gene: TRBV24-1; j_gene: TRBJ2-7; d_gene: TRBD1; abundance: .; CDR3nt: TGTGCCACCAGTGACCCCGGACAGGACGGATCCTACGAGCAGTACTTC; CDR3aa: CATSDPGQDGSYEQYF
v_gene: TRBV3-1/TRBV3-2; j_gene: TRBJ2-7; d_gene: .; abundance: .; CDR3nt: TGTGCCAGCAGCCAAGTGGGACAAAGCTACGAGCAGTACTTC; CDR3aa: CASSQVGQSYEQYF
v_gene: TRBV29-1; j_gene: TRBJ1-5; d_gene: TRBD1; abundance: .; CDR3nt: TGCAGCGTCTCACCCGGGACAGGGGTTCAGCCCCAGCATTTT; CDR3aa: CSVSPGTGVQPQHF
v_gene: TRBV2; j_gene: TRBJ2-2; d_gene: .; abundance: .; CDR3nt: TGTGCCAGCACCGGAGGGCGGAGCACCGGGGAGCTGTTTTTT; CDR3aa: CASTGGRSTGELFF
v_gene: TRBV11-3; j_gene: TRBJ2-4; d_gene: TRBD2; abundance: .; CDR3nt: TGTGCCAGCAGTCCGGCGGGAGTAGCCAAAAACATTCAGTACTTC; CDR3aa: CASSPAGVAKNIQYF
v_gene: TRBV5-1; j_gene: TRBJ1-3; d_gene: .; abundance: .; CDR3nt: TGCGTCAGCAGCTTTGGGCCTCAGGATCCTGGAAACACCATATATTTT; CDR3aa: CVSSFGPQDPGNTIYF
v_gene: TRBV29-1; j_gene: TRBJ2-3; d_gene: .; abundance: .; CDR3nt: TGCAGCGTTGAAGATCGTCGGGGCACAGATACGCAGTATTTT; CDR3aa: CSVEDRRGTDTQYF
v_gene: TRBV9; j_gene: TRBJ2-7; d_gene: TRBD1; abundance: .; CDR3nt: TGTGCCAGCAGCGTAGGGGACAGGGCTTACGAGCAGTACTTC; CDR3aa: CASSVGDRAYEQYF
v_gene: TRBV7-8; j_gene: TRBJ2-1; d_gene: TRBD2; abundance: few; CDR3nt: TGTGCCAGCAGCCCGCGGGGGAGCGGCGGTATCAATGAGCAGTTCTTC; CDR3aa: CASSPRGSGGINEQFF
v_gene: TRBV12-2; j_gene: TRBJ1-4; d_gene: .; abundance: .; CDR3nt: TGTGCAAGTCGCTTAGCCTCGAGGAGGCCTAATGAAAAACTGTTTTTT; CDR3aa: CASRLASRRPNEKLFF
v_gene: TRBV18; j_gene: TRBJ1-3; d_gene: TRBD1; abundance: .; CDR3nt: TGTGCCAGCTCACCTCGACGCCAGGGGGGTTCTGGAAACACCATATATTTT; CDR3aa: CASSPRRQGGSGNTIYF
v_gene: TRBV19; j_gene: TRBJ2-2; d_gene: TRBD1; abundance: few; CDR3nt: TGTGCCAGTAGTATAGGGGACAGGATCACCGGGGAGCTGTTTTTT; CDR3aa: CASSIGDRITGELFF
v_gene: TRBV19; j_gene: TRBJ2-5; d_gene: TRBD1; abundance: .; CDR3nt: TGTGCCAGTAGCCGTCTGGGACAGGGGGCAGGGGAGACCCAGTACTTC; CDR3aa: CASSRLGQGAGETQYF
v_gene: TRBV5-1; j_gene: TRBJ2-5; d_gene: .; abundance: .; CDR3nt: TGCGCCAGCAGTTGGCAGGGCGACCAAGAGACCCAGTACTTC; CDR3aa: CASSWQGDQETQYF
v_gene: TRBV7-9; j_gene: TRBJ1-5; d_gene: TRBD1; abundance: .; CDR3nt: TGTGCCAGCAGCTTAGCGCTAAGGGTCAGACGGGACAGGGGACCCCTAGGGCATTTT; CDR3aa: CASSLALRVRRDRGPLGHF
v_gene: TRBV30; j_gene: TRBJ2-7; d_gene: TRBD1; abundance: .; CDR3nt: TGTGCCTGGAGGGGAACAGGGGGTGTTCCCTACGAGCAGTACTTC; CDR3aa: CAWRGTGGVPYEQYF
v_gene: TRBV7-2; j_gene: TRBJ2-1; d_gene: TRBD2; abundance: .; CDR3nt: TGTGCCAGCAGCTTAGAGACGCTAGCGGGAGGGCCTAGTGAGCAGTTCTTC; CDR3aa: CASSLETLAGGPSEQFF
v_gene: TRBV9; j_gene: TRBJ1-2; d_gene: TRBD1; abundance: .; CDR3nt: TGTGCCAGCAGCGGGGACAGAGACTATGGCTACACCTTC; CDR3aa: CASSGDRDYGYTF
v_gene: TRBV5-6; j_gene: TRBJ2-1; d_gene: .; abundance: .; CDR3nt: TGTGCCACCGGCCGGGACACTCGAAGAAATGAGCAGTTCTTC; CDR3aa: CATGRDTRRNEQFF
v_gene: TRBV5-1; j_gene: TRBJ2-1; d_gene: TRBD1; abundance: .; CDR3nt: TGCGCCAGCAGCTTGGACTGGCAGGGGGCAGAAGAGCAGTTCTTC; CDR3aa: CASSLDWQGAEEQFF
v_gene: TRBV23-1; j_gene: TRBJ1-1; d_gene: TRBD1; abundance: .; CDR3nt: TGCGCCACCAAGTACCGGGACAGGGGGTTGAACACTGAAGCTTTCTTT; CDR3aa: CATKYRDRGLNTEAFF
v_gene: TRBV24-1; j_gene: TRBJ2-7; d_gene: TRBD1; abundance: once; CDR3nt: TGTGCCACCAGTCCGGCAGGGGGCTACGAGCAGTACTTC; CDR3aa: CATSPAGGYEQYF
v_gene: TRBV10-3; j_gene: TRBJ1-5; d_gene: .; abundance: .; CDR3nt: TGTGCCATCGGTGCGGGGGGCGTACATCAGCCCCAGCATTTT; CDR3aa: CAIGAGGVHQPQHF
v_gene: TRBV9; j_gene: TRBJ1-1; d_gene: TRBD1; abundance: .; CDR3nt: TGTGCCAGCAGCGCTGGACAGGGGAACACTGAAGCTTTCTTT; CDR3aa: CASSAGQGNTEAFF
v_gene: TRBV30; j_gene: TRBJ2-1; d_gene: .; abundance: .; CDR3nt: TGTGCCTGGAGTCCTCAGTGGAATGAGCAGTTCTTC; CDR3aa: CAWSPQWNEQFF
v_gene: TRBV30; j_gene: TRBJ1-2; d_gene: TRBD1; abundance: .; CDR3nt: TGTGCCTGGACCAAGCAGGGGGCTAGGTATGGCTACACCTTC; CDR3aa: CAWTKQGARYGYTF
v_gene: TRBV7-3; j_gene: TRBJ2-1; d_gene: TRBD1; abundance: .; CDR3nt: TGTGCCAGCAGCTTAAAAGTGGGCCGGTACAGGGGTAAAAATGAGCAGTTCTTC; CDR3aa: CASSLKVGRYRGKNEQFF
v_gene: TRBV10-3; j_gene: TRBJ1-2; d_gene: .; abundance: .; CDR3nt: TGTGCCATCAGTGAGAGGGGGGGAAGATTTAACTATGGCTACACCTTC; CDR3aa: CAISERGGRFNYGYTF
v_gene: TRBV2; j_gene: TRBJ1-1; d_gene: .; abundance: .; CDR3nt: TGTGCCAGCAGTGAACAGGTTTATGGTGAAGCTTTCTTT; CDR3aa: CASSEQVYGEAFF
v_gene: TRBV24-1; j_gene: TRBJ2-3; d_gene: TRBD2; abundance: .; CDR3nt: TGTGCCACCGCGCTCACTAGCGGCACAGATACGCAGTATTTT; CDR3aa: CATALTSGTDTQYF
v_gene: TRBV18; j_gene: TRBJ1-1; d_gene: .; abundance: .; CDR3nt: TGTGCCAGCTCACCTATATCCGGGACAACGAATGAAGCTTTCTTT; CDR3aa: CASSPISGTTNEAFF
v_gene: TRBV6-6; j_gene: TRBJ2-7; d_gene: TRBD1; abundance: .; CDR3nt: TGTGCCAGCAGTTCCACAGGGGGCGAACACGAGCAGTACTTC; CDR3aa: CASSSTGGEHEQYF
v_gene: TRBV6-6; j_gene: TRBJ2-7; d_gene: TRBD1; abundance: .; CDR3nt: TGTGCCAGCAGTCGCCAGGGGGAGACCTACGAGCAGTACTTC; CDR3aa: CASSRQGETYEQYF
v_gene: TRBV4-1; j_gene: TRBJ2-5; d_gene: TRBD2; abundance: .; CDR3nt: TGCGCCAGCAGCCACCGACTAGCGGTAGGAGAGACCCAGTACTTC; CDR3aa: CASSHRLAVGETQYF
v_gene: TRBV20-1; j_gene: TRBJ2-7; d_gene: .; abundance: .; CDR3nt: TGCAGTGCTGATCAAAGCTACGGGCAGTACTTC; CDR3aa: CSADQSYGQYF
v_gene: TRBV19; j_gene: TRBJ2-3; d_gene: .; abundance: .; CDR3nt: TGTGCCAGTACGGGGGTCAAAGGGCCTCGCACAGATACGCAGTATTTT; CDR3aa: CASTGVKGPRTDTQYF
v_gene: TRBV4-1; j_gene: TRBJ2-1; d_gene: .; abundance: .; CDR3nt: TGCGCCAGCAGCCAAGATTGGAGCGGTGCCTACAATGAGCAGTTCTTC; CDR3aa: CASSQDWSGAYNEQFF
v_gene: TRBV30; j_gene: TRBJ1-4; d_gene: .; abundance: .; CDR3nt: TGTGCCTGGACGGGTCGGGGAGGGTATGAAAAACTGTTTTTT; CDR3aa: CAWTGRGGYEKLFF
v_gene: TRBV4-2; j_gene: TRBJ1-3; d_gene: .; abundance: .; CDR3nt: TGTGCCAGCAGCCAAGACCCAGGGGTCCAACTGTCGATTAACTCTGGAAACACCATATATTTT; CDR3aa: CASSQDPGVQLSINSGNTIYF
v_gene: TRBV5-8; j_gene: TRBJ2-1; d_gene: TRBD2; abundance: once; CDR3nt: TGTGCCAGCAGCTTGAACGGGAGGGCCGCCAATGAGCAGTTCTTC; CDR3aa: CASSLNGRAANEQFF
v_gene: TRBV18; j_gene: TRBJ2-5; d_gene: TRBD2; abundance: .; CDR3nt: TGTGCCAGCTCACCCAATGCGGGAGGTGAGACCCAGTACTTC; CDR3aa: CASSPNAGGETQYF
v_gene: TRBV3-1/TRBV3-2; j_gene: TRBJ2-7; d_gene: TRBD2; abundance: .; CDR3nt: TGTGCCAGCAGCCCACCGGCGGGACTAGCGGGATGGGACGAGCAGTACTTC; CDR3aa: CASSPPAGLAGWDEQYF
v_gene: TRBV5-4; j_gene: TRBJ2-1; d_gene: TRBD1; abundance: .; CDR3nt: TGTGCCAGCAGCGCCGGGACAGGGGGCAGGAATGAGCAGTTCTTC; CDR3aa: CASSAGTGGRNEQFF
v_gene: TRBV28; j_gene: TRBJ2-7; d_gene: TRBD2; abundance: .; CDR3nt: TGTGCCAGCACCCATTCTAGCGGGAGGGCCGGCGAGCAGTACTTC; CDR3aa: CASTHSSGRAGEQYF
v_gene: TRBV7-9; j_gene: TRBJ2-2; d_gene: .; abundance: .; CDR3nt: TGTGCCAGCAGCTTAATTAGCACCGGGGAGCTGTTTTTT; CDR3aa: CASSLISTGELFF
v_gene: TRBV6-5; j_gene: TRBJ1-2; d_gene: .; abundance: .; CDR3nt: TGTGCCAGCACGCTGACTCAGAGCTATGGCTACACCTTC; CDR3aa: CASTLTQSYGYTF
v_gene: TRBV27; j_gene: TRBJ2-7; d_gene: .; abundance: .; CDR3nt: TGTGCCAGCAGTATCTACTACGAGCAGTACTTC; CDR3aa: CASSIYYEQYF